This paragraph covers one TCR beta chain sequence. Its antigen is still unknown. The CDR3 is made up of 18 amino acids. Germline V gene sequence: CDR1 SGHNT, CDR2 YYREEE (reference sequence). Trimming removed 4 bases from V and 6 bases from J, with 28 bases in between. TCRdb's copy holds only in-frame clones and misses some; the assay was immunoSEQ multiplex PCR. The sample consists of about 80,000 clones, about 90% of them appearing once. This entry is derived from a study of brain T cells in children with intractable seizures. General study points: Viral specificity was inferred only from CDR3 similarity; HCMV serostatus was unknown.

The J gene is TRBJ1-1, the V gene TRBV5-4; D is uncertain. This sample comprised peripheral blood, obtained at surgery. The TCR sequence derives from a girl aged 2 to 10 with Rasmussen encephalitis and intractable seizures. The CDR3, as DNA: TGTGCCAGCAGCCCAGACCCACAGCGAGCAGCCAAAGGGCCTGAAGCTTTCTTT. Its translation is CASSPDPQRAAKGPEAFF.